This T cell receptor beta chain came from a study of shared clonotypes between healthy human individuals. CDR1 and CDR2 (germline): MGHDK, SYGVNS. V was cut by 3 bases and J by 4 bases, with 10 bases left in between. CDR3 length: 14 amino acids. Here immunoSEQ multiplex PCR was the method, and the copy in TCRdb shows in-frame clones only, minus some. The sample lists about 600,000 clones; 95% to 98% were seen once. The chain links TRBV25-1 to TRBJ1-5; no clear D. The source material was naive CD4+ T cells sorted from blood. Subset meaning: CD45RA+ positively selected. The sequence was obtained from a woman younger than 45 in good health. CDR3: CASSEYGVNQPQHF. The CDR3 nucleotides read TGTGCCAGCAGTGAGTATGGGGTAAATCAGCCCCAGCATTTT.